A selection of T cell receptor beta chains follows, all from one sample in a study of control samples from healthy donors and cancer patients. Clones were read by immunoSEQ multiplex PCR, and TCRdb kept only the in-frame ones, dropping some. There are about 120,000 clones in the sample; over 90% occur only once, and 2.6% lies in the top ten. Input material: blood. The source is a man aged 25 to 40 in good health. The CDR3 runs from the conserved cysteine through the conserved F or W. A D gene is named only where the DNA matches it firmly. Only part of the rows carry a size: once, few, many, or a class if the clone is expanded.

D gene: .
V gene: TRBV11-2
J gene: TRBJ2-2
clone size: .
CDR3 protein: CASSLPLTGELFF
CDR3 DNA: TGTGCCAGCAGCTTACCACTCACCGGGGAGCTGTTTTTT

D gene: .
V gene: TRBV28
J gene: TRBJ2-2
clone size: .
CDR3 protein: CASRSRNPLGARTGELFF
CDR3 DNA: TGTGCCAGCAGATCAAGAAACCCCTTGGGGGCGCGCACCGGGGAGCTGTTTTTT

D gene: .
V gene: TRBV14
J gene: TRBJ2-1
clone size: once
CDR3 protein: CASSQDYSYNEQFF
CDR3 DNA: TGTGCCAGCAGCCAGGACTACTCCTACAATGAGCAGTTCTTC

D gene: TRBD1
V gene: TRBV6-5
J gene: TRBJ1-5
clone size: .
CDR3 protein: CASSRGQGFNQPQHF
CDR3 DNA: TGTGCCAGCAGCCGGGGACAGGGGTTCAATCAGCCCCAGCATTTT

D gene: TRBD1
V gene: TRBV28
J gene: TRBJ2-5
clone size: .
CDR3 protein: CASSLLSHRDRLQETQYF
CDR3 DNA: TGTGCCAGCAGTTTATTATCACATAGGGACAGACTTCAAGAGACCCAGTACTTC

D gene: .
V gene: TRBV14
J gene: TRBJ2-3
clone size: .
CDR3 protein: CASSRADTQYF
CDR3 DNA: TGTGCCAGCAGCAGGGCAGATACGCAGTATTTT

D gene: .
V gene: TRBV25-1
J gene: TRBJ2-3
clone size: .
CDR3 protein: CASSAVGVNTQYF
CDR3 DNA: TGTGCCAGCAGTGCTGTTGGGGTGAATACGCAGTATTTT

D gene: TRBD1
V gene: TRBV25-1
J gene: TRBJ2-2
clone size: .
CDR3 protein: CASSPPQGENTGELFF
CDR3 DNA: TGTGCCAGCAGTCCCCCCCAGGGGGAGAACACCGGGGAGCTGTTTTTT

D gene: TRBD2
V gene: TRBV7-9
J gene: TRBJ2-2
clone size: .
CDR3 protein: CASSLARGTGELFF
CDR3 DNA: TGTGCCAGCAGCTTAGCGCGGGGGACCGGGGAGCTGTTTTTT

D gene: .
V gene: TRBV6-5
J gene: TRBJ1-2
clone size: .
CDR3 protein: CASSHAGGGDGYTF
CDR3 DNA: TGTGCCAGCAGCCACGCCGGAGGGGGTGATGGCTACACCTTC

D gene: TRBD1
V gene: TRBV7-9
J gene: TRBJ2-3
clone size: .
CDR3 protein: CASSFYRGRSDTQYF
CDR3 DNA: TGTGCCAGCAGCTTCTACAGGGGGCGCAGTGATACGCAGTATTTT

D gene: .
V gene: TRBV7-2
J gene: TRBJ2-7
clone size: once
CDR3 protein: CASSLYHQYEQYF
CDR3 DNA: TGTGCCAGCAGCTTATACCATCAATACGAGCAGTACTTC

D gene: .
V gene: TRBV19
J gene: TRBJ1-5
clone size: .
CDR3 protein: CASNWQADQPQHF
CDR3 DNA: TGTGCCAGTAATTGGCAGGCAGATCAGCCCCAGCATTTT

D gene: .
V gene: TRBV24-1
J gene: TRBJ2-3
clone size: .
CDR3 protein: CATSGAGMKPSTDTQYF
CDR3 DNA: TGTGCCACCAGTGGCGCGGGGATGAAACCTAGCACAGATACGCAGTATTTT

D gene: .
V gene: TRBV3-1/TRBV3-2
J gene: TRBJ1-5
clone size: .
CDR3 protein: CASSQGIGEQPQHF
CDR3 DNA: TGTGCCAGCAGCCAAGGTATAGGGGAGCAGCCCCAGCATTTT

D gene: .
V gene: TRBV4-1
J gene: TRBJ2-1
clone size: few
CDR3 protein: CASSQLATTYNEQFF
CDR3 DNA: TGCGCCAGCAGCCAACTAGCGACTACCTACAATGAGCAGTTCTTC

D gene: .
V gene: TRBV19
J gene: TRBJ1-4
clone size: .
CDR3 protein: CASSIGPGGQGEKLFF
CDR3 DNA: TGTGCCAGTAGTATCGGGCCCGGCGGCCAGGGGGAAAAACTGTTTTTT

D gene: .
V gene: TRBV10-3
J gene: TRBJ1-2
clone size: .
CDR3 protein: CAISLDGSYGYTF
CDR3 DNA: TGTGCCATCAGTCTGGACGGGTCTTATGGCTACACCTTC

D gene: .
V gene: TRBV13
J gene: TRBJ2-6
clone size: .
CDR3 protein: CASSRGKERVLTF
CDR3 DNA: TGTGCCAGCAGCCGAGGCAAGGAACGGGTCCTGACTTTC

D gene: .
V gene: TRBV4-2
J gene: TRBJ2-7
clone size: .
CDR3 protein: CASSRVGYEQYF
CDR3 DNA: TGTGCCAGCAGCCGCGTAGGTTACGAGCAGTACTTC

D gene: .
V gene: TRBV24-1
J gene: TRBJ1-1
clone size: .
CDR3 protein: CATSTRGGTEAFF
CDR3 DNA: TGTGCCACCAGTACGAGGGGGGGCACTGAAGCTTTCTTT

D gene: .
V gene: TRBV27
J gene: TRBJ1-5
clone size: .
CDR3 protein: CASSLARGDQPQHF
CDR3 DNA: TGTGCCAGCAGTTTAGCCCGGGGGGACCAGCCCCAGCATTTT

D gene: TRBD1
V gene: TRBV6-2/TRBV6-3
J gene: TRBJ1-2
clone size: .
CDR3 protein: CASSAPGDSHYGYTF
CDR3 DNA: TGTGCCAGCAGTGCCCCGGGGGACAGCCACTATGGCTACACCTTC

D gene: TRBD1
V gene: TRBV19
J gene: TRBJ2-2
clone size: .
CDR3 protein: CASSIFGTEHTGELFF
CDR3 DNA: TGTGCCAGTAGTATATTTGGGACAGAGCACACCGGGGAGCTGTTTTTT

D gene: .
V gene: TRBV7-2
J gene: TRBJ2-3
clone size: .
CDR3 protein: CASSYTDTQYF
CDR3 DNA: TGTGCCAGCAGTTACACAGATACGCAGTATTTT

D gene: .
V gene: TRBV5-4
J gene: TRBJ1-1
clone size: .
CDR3 protein: CASSLQGLPDTEAFF
CDR3 DNA: TGTGCCAGCAGCTTGCAGGGACTGCCCGACACTGAAGCTTTCTTT

D gene: TRBD1
V gene: TRBV2
J gene: TRBJ2-5
clone size: .
CDR3 protein: CASSGLVSQGARETQYF
CDR3 DNA: TGTGCCAGCAGTGGCCTTGTCTCACAGGGGGCGCGGGAGACCCAGTACTTC

D gene: .
V gene: TRBV4-1
J gene: TRBJ1-5
clone size: .
CDR3 protein: CASSFEPSRDQPQHF
CDR3 DNA: TGCGCCAGCAGCTTTGAGCCGTCGCGGGATCAGCCCCAGCATTTT

D gene: .
V gene: TRBV6-4
J gene: TRBJ2-2
clone size: once
CDR3 protein: CASSDSGAGELFF
CDR3 DNA: TGTGCCAGCAGTGACTCGGGCGCCGGGGAGCTGTTTTTT

D gene: .
V gene: TRBV5-4
J gene: TRBJ2-1
clone size: .
CDR3 protein: CASSLGGFANEQFF
CDR3 DNA: TGTGCCAGCAGCTTGGGGGGCTTTGCCAATGAGCAGTTCTTC

D gene: TRBD1
V gene: TRBV28
J gene: TRBJ1-2
clone size: once
CDR3 protein: CASSLGTGVLRGYTF
CDR3 DNA: TGTGCCAGCAGTTTAGGGACAGGAGTTTTACGTGGCTACACCTTC

D gene: TRBD1
V gene: TRBV3-1/TRBV3-2
J gene: TRBJ2-4
clone size: .
CDR3 protein: CASSQGVRGQEDIQYF
CDR3 DNA: TGTGCCAGCAGCCAAGGGGTAAGGGGACAGGAAGACATTCAGTACTTC

D gene: .
V gene: TRBV4-1
J gene: TRBJ1-5
clone size: .
CDR3 protein: CASSQSSTLGNQPQHF
CDR3 DNA: TGCGCCAGCAGCCAAAGTTCGACCCTGGGCAATCAGCCCCAGCATTTT

D gene: TRBD1
V gene: TRBV7-6
J gene: TRBJ2-4
clone size: .
CDR3 protein: CASSPYLGQDLKNIQYF
CDR3 DNA: TGTGCCAGCAGCCCGTACCTGGGACAGGACCTCAAAAACATTCAGTACTTC

D gene: .
V gene: TRBV7-8
J gene: TRBJ1-6
clone size: .
CDR3 protein: CASSLRASSYNSPLHF
CDR3 DNA: TGTGCCAGCAGCTTGCGGGCCAGCTCCTATAATTCACCCCTCCACTTT

D gene: .
V gene: TRBV10-2
J gene: TRBJ1-3
clone size: .
CDR3 protein: CASSEILGGELSGNTIYF
CDR3 DNA: TGCGCCAGCAGTGAGATTTTGGGGGGGGAACTCTCTGGAAACACCATATATTTT

D gene: .
V gene: TRBV2
J gene: TRBJ2-2
clone size: .
CDR3 protein: CASSGTYTGELFF
CDR3 DNA: TGTGCCAGCAGCGGGACGTACACCGGGGAGCTGTTTTTT

D gene: .
V gene: TRBV7-9
J gene: TRBJ1-2
clone size: .
CDR3 protein: CASSYSGGYTF
CDR3 DNA: TGTGCCAGCAGTTATTCAGGTGGCTACACCTTC

D gene: .
V gene: TRBV28
J gene: TRBJ2-7
clone size: .
CDR3 protein: CASSSVGYGQYF
CDR3 DNA: TGTGCCAGCAGTTCCGTGGGGTACGGGCAGTACTTC

D gene: .
V gene: TRBV28
J gene: TRBJ1-2
clone size: .
CDR3 protein: CASSPSQVLFYGYTF
CDR3 DNA: TGTGCCAGCAGTCCCTCACAGGTCCTGTTCTATGGCTACACCTTC

D gene: .
V gene: TRBV9
J gene: TRBJ1-1
clone size: few
CDR3 protein: CASSVQGSTEAFF
CDR3 DNA: TGTGCCAGCAGCGTACAGGGAAGCACTGAAGCTTTCTTT

D gene: .
V gene: TRBV16
J gene: TRBJ2-3
clone size: .
CDR3 protein: CASSQSKIPDTQYF
CDR3 DNA: TGTGCCAGCAGCCAATCAAAAATCCCTGATACGCAGTATTTT

D gene: .
V gene: TRBV7-2
J gene: TRBJ1-4
clone size: .
CDR3 protein: CASSLDVYPGEKLFF
CDR3 DNA: TGTGCCAGCAGCTTAGATGTCTACCCGGGAGAAAAACTGTTTTTT

D gene: .
V gene: TRBV19
J gene: TRBJ2-7
clone size: once
CDR3 protein: CASSRDWGYEQYF
CDR3 DNA: TGTGCCAGTAGCCGGGACTGGGGGTACGAGCAGTACTTC

D gene: .
V gene: TRBV5-4
J gene: TRBJ2-1
clone size: .
CDR3 protein: CASSSQETLVRGEQFF
CDR3 DNA: TGTGCCAGCAGCTCCCAAGAAACACTAGTCAGGGGTGAGCAGTTCTTC

D gene: .
V gene: TRBV9
J gene: TRBJ1-5
clone size: .
CDR3 protein: CASSPPGSWKPQHF
CDR3 DNA: TGTGCCAGCAGCCCCCCGGGGTCCTGGAAGCCCCAGCATTTT

D gene: .
V gene: TRBV12-3/TRBV12-4
J gene: TRBJ2-1
clone size: once
CDR3 protein: CASSPTGPQGLF
CDR3 DNA: TGTGCCAGCAGTCCCACAGGGCCCCAAGGGCTCTTC

D gene: .
V gene: TRBV10-1
J gene: TRBJ2-2
clone size: few
CDR3 protein: CATRQGGAGELFF
CDR3 DNA: TGCGCCACCAGACAGGGAGGAGCCGGGGAGCTGTTTTTT

D gene: .
V gene: TRBV5-1
J gene: TRBJ1-1
clone size: .
CDR3 protein: CASSTAGTGSTEAFF
CDR3 DNA: TGCGCCAGCAGCACAGCCGGTACAGGGAGCACTGAAGCTTTCTTT

D gene: .
V gene: TRBV6-6
J gene: TRBJ1-3
clone size: .
CDR3 protein: CASSPFRDSSSGNTIYF
CDR3 DNA: TGTGCCAGCAGTCCTTTCCGGGACTCAAGCTCTGGAAACACCATATATTTT

D gene: .
V gene: TRBV6-5
J gene: TRBJ1-1
clone size: .
CDR3 protein: CASSYSSGAMNTEAFF
CDR3 DNA: TGTGCCAGCAGTTACTCTTCCGGGGCAATGAACACTGAAGCTTTCTTT

D gene: .
V gene: TRBV14
J gene: TRBJ2-1
clone size: .
CDR3 protein: CASSMRDFSYNEQFF
CDR3 DNA: TGTGCCAGCAGCATGAGGGATTTCTCCTACAATGAGCAGTTCTTC

D gene: .
V gene: TRBV10-3
J gene: TRBJ2-3
clone size: .
CDR3 protein: CAIRNTDTQYF
CDR3 DNA: TGTGCCATCAGAAACACAGATACGCAGTATTTT